The rows below give T cell receptor beta chains drawn from one sample of a study of T-cell reconstitution after alpha-beta-depleted transplantation in children. Each CDR3 protein gets one entry after TCRdb re-called the PCR reads with MiXCR. This table has some 600,000 distinct CDR3 sequences, roughly 17% appearing once. The sequences come from PBMCs from the stem cell graft donor, collected from the stem cell graft. The receptors were gathered from a human donor who donated a stem cell graft to a child with acute myeloid leukemia. Both conserved end residues are trimmed from each CDR3.

j_call v_call cdr3_length cdr3_aa
TRBJ1-4 TRBV5-6 11 ASSLRGDEKLF
TRBJ1-5 TRBV6-2/TRBV6-3 12 ASRTTGAEQPQH
TRBJ1-2 TRBV12-3/TRBV12-4 12 ASSSAGGNYGYT
TRBJ2-7 TRBV7-7 11 ASSSYVLGEQY
TRBJ2-5 TRBV12-3/TRBV12-4 12 ASTLAGGAETQY
TRBJ2-3 TRBV29-1 11 SVEDSSTDTQY
TRBJ2-1 TRBV7-9 14 ASSPGTFRSYNEQF
TRBJ1-1 TRBV6-5 11 ASSYGQGTEAF
TRBJ2-7 TRBV12-3/TRBV12-4 14 ASRSAEGTGNYEQY
TRBJ1-3 TRBV7-2 18 ASSLSHSVTGLVGGNTIY
TRBJ1-1 TRBV28 12 ASSRDPPGTEAF
TRBJ1-6 TRBV20-1 14 SVLGIGGQGNSPLH
TRBJ2-7 TRBV18 14 ASSPPAGQIAYEQY
TRBJ1-1 TRBV12-3/TRBV12-4 12 ASSAWTGITEAF
TRBJ1-2 TRBV20-1 9 SEEGDYGYT